Below are 22 T cell receptor beta chains sequenced from a single sample in a study of control samples from healthy donors and cancer patients. Clones were read by immunoSEQ multiplex PCR, and TCRdb kept only the in-frame ones, dropping some. Counted here are around 200,000 clones, 85% to 95% occurring once; the ten biggest clones make up about 1.4%. The source material was blood. The source is a man aged 45-60 years in good health.

This clone has only one observation. CDR3 amino acids: CASSLSSFREKLFF. DNA of the CDR3: TGTGCCAGCAGCTTAAGCAGCTTCCGTGAAAAACTGTTTTTT. This chain uses TRBV14 with TRBJ1-4; D remains ambiguous. The ends were cut back, 5 bases at V and 7 bases at J, with 14 bases in the middle. CDR1 and CDR2 (germline): SGHDN, FVKESK. CDR3 size: 14 residues.

The chain combines TRBV19 with TRBJ2-5; D gene ambiguous. Trimming stripped 5 bases from V and 2 bases from J, with 12 bases between. Germline V gene lookup returns CDR1 LNHDA and CDR2 SQIVND (reference sequence). The CDR3 is 14 amino acids. The CDR3 nucleotides read TGTGCCAGTAGTCCCCGGGTAGGGCAAGAGACCCAGTACTTC. It encodes CASSPRVGQETQYF.

This chain uses TRBV6-5 with TRBJ2-7, with no clear D. The V end was cut by 6 bases, the J end by 9 bases, with 18 bases between. The CDR3 covers 13 residues. Germline V gene lookup returns CDR1 MNHEY and CDR2 SVGAGI. CDR3 DNA: TGTGCCAGCAGGCCATGGCACCCACCTGGGCAGTACGTC. Amino acids: CASRPWHPPGQYV.

The J gene is TRBJ1-2, the V gene TRBV29-1; D is ambiguous. With 1 base removed from V and 4 bases from J, the gap between germline ends came to 7 bases. This CDR3 has 12 residues. Germline V lookup: CDR1 SQVTM, CDR2 ANQGSEA. As DNA, the CDR3 is TGCAGCGTTGAAGCTCACAGCTATGGCTACACCTTC. It codes for CSVEAHSYGYTF.

This chain uses TRBV7-9 with TRBJ2-3; TRBD1 matches at 9 bases. Trimming took 5 bases from V and 3 from J; bases not matched to a gene: 9. Germline values: CDR1 SEHNR, CDR2 FQNEAQ (reference sequence). This CDR3 contains 16 residues. CDR3 loop: CASSQQLGTGTDTQYF. As DNA, the CDR3 is TGTGCCAGCAGCCAACAACTCGGGACAGGGACAGATACGCAGTATTTT.

The chain has TRBV20-1 and TRBJ1-2; D not certain. Germline-derived CDR1 and CDR2 are DFQATT and SNEGSKA (reference sequence). The CDR3 sequence is 13 residues long. Between the trimmed V and J ends, which lost 3 bases and 1 base, there was a span of 9 bases. In DNA form, the CDR3 reads TGCAGTGCTAGTAAAGAGTTTAACTATGGCTACACCTTC. Amino acid sequence: CSASKEFNYGYTF.

The genes are TRBV27 and TRBJ2-5, with 7 bases aligning to TRBD2. CDR3 size: 14 residues. J gave up 5 bases and V 2 bases, and 5 bases lay outside the gene matches. Germline V gene lookup returns CDR1 MNHEY and CDR2 SMNVEV (reference sequence). Here the CDR3 reads CASSLGVGGETQYF. CDR3 sequence (DNA): TGTGCCAGCAGTTTAGGAGTCGGGGGGGAGACCCAGTACTTC.

This rearrangement joins TRBV2 to TRBJ2-1; 9 bases match TRBD2. The germline CDR1 and CDR2 sequences are SNHLY and FYNNEI. With 3 bases clipped from V and 8 bases from J, the junction kept 8 bases outside the gene matches. The CDR3 is made up of 15 amino acids. DNA for the CDR3: TGTGCCAGCAGTGAGCTGGCGGGGGGGCCCTATGAGCAGTTCTTC. This translates into CASSELAGGPYEQFF.

The chain is built from TRBV3-1 (or the pseudogene TRBV3-2) and TRBJ2-2, with 11 positions matching TRBD2. Germline CDR1 LGHDT, CDR2 YNNKEL (reference sequence). V lost 4 bases and J lost 1; bases outside the gene matches: 2. This CDR3 spans 16 amino acids. CDR3 residues: CASSLGLAGNTGELFF. The CDR3 DNA is TGTGCCAGCAGCCTCGGACTAGCGGGGAACACCGGGGAGCTGTTTTTT.

The rearrangement links TRBV28 to TRBJ2-7; 8 bases align to TRBD1. The junction had 3 bases not matched to a gene; V was cut back by 8 bases and J by 0 bases. Germline lookup yields CDR1 MDHEN and CDR2 SYDVKM. This CDR3 is built from 13 residues. CDR3 in DNA: TGTGCCAGCGGGACAGGTCCCTCCTACGAGCAGTACTTC. This translates into CASGTGPSYEQYF.

V usage is TRBV5-8 and J usage is TRBJ1-3; no reliable D call. CDR3 length equals 14 residues. Germline V CDR1 and CDR2: SGHTS, YDEGEE. V was trimmed by 4 bases and J by 2 bases, leaving 10 bases between them. The CDR3 here is CASSKTRTGNTIYF. The CDR3 DNA sequence: TGTGCCAGCAGCAAAACCCGAACTGGAAACACCATATATTTT.

The chain uses TRBV5-1 and TRBJ2-6; 7 nucleotides align to TRBD1. Losses at the gene ends were 4 bases for V and 0 bases for J; bases not matched to a gene: 1. The CDR3 runs 15 residues. The germline CDR1 and CDR2 sequences are SGHRS and YFSETQ. The CDR3 spells CASSDRVSGANVLTF. The CDR3 DNA reads TGCGCCAGCAGCGACAGGGTCTCTGGGGCCAACGTCCTGACTTTC. The variable domain in full, completed from reference TRBV5-1 and TRBJ2-6, reads KAGVTQTPRYLIKTRGQQVTLSCSPISGHRSVSWYQQTPGQGLQFLFEYFSETQRNKGNFPGRFSGRQFSNSRSEMNVSTLELGDSALYLCASSDRVSGANVLTFGAGSRLTVL.

The chain links TRBV5-1 to TRBJ1-2; tentatively, D is TRBD1 (6 bases). The V gene lost 4 bases and the J gene lost 4 bases, with 14 bases spanning the gap. The CDR3 length is 14 residues. Germline CDR1 is SGHRS and CDR2 is YFSETQ. The CDR3 bases are TGCGCCAGCAGCCCGAATGGGGGCGGCTATGGCTACACCTTC. It yields the protein CASSPNGGGYGYTF. Filled out from reference TRBV5-1 and TRBJ1-2, the complete variable domain reads KAGVTQTPRYLIKTRGQQVTLSCSPISGHRSVSWYQQTPGQGLQFLFEYFSETQRNKGNFPGRFSGRQFSNSRSEMNVSTLELGDSALYLCASSPNGGGYGYTFGSGTRLTVV.

J is TRBJ1-3 and V is TRBV5-6; the D gene is possibly TRBD1 (6 bases). The V end lost 2 bases, the J end lost 0 bases, and 9 bases lay between the germline ends. The CDR3 length is 15 residues. Germline assignment: CDR1 SGHDT and CDR2 YYEEEE. CDR3: CASSFGTLSGNTIYF. For the CDR3, the DNA is TGTGCCAGCAGCTTCGGGACACTCTCTGGAAACACCATATATTTT.

This chain uses TRBV25-1 with TRBJ1-6; 8 positions agree with TRBD1. V dropped 3 bases and J dropped 10; count of bases not matched to a gene: 8. This CDR3 has 15 amino acids. Germline V gene sequence: CDR1 MGHDK, CDR2 SYGVNS. CDR3 nucleotide sequence: TGTGCCAGCAGTGACCCCGGACAGGGTATCTCACCCCTCCACTTT. This gives the protein CASSDPGQGISPLHF.

The chain employs TRBV6-1 and TRBJ1-2; D gene ambiguous. V was shortened by 3 bases and J by 4 bases, with 12 bases between the two germline ends. CDR1 MNHNS and CDR2 SASEGT come from the germline V gene. The CDR3 has 14 amino acids. CDR3 DNA sequence: TGTGCCAGCAGTGACATCTCCCTAGGCTATGGCTACACCTTC. Its protein product is CASSDISLGYGYTF.

This chain links TRBV2 with TRBJ2-2; 8 bases are a match to TRBD1. Germline assignment: CDR1 SNHLY and CDR2 FYNNEI. This CDR3 region has 14 residues. V lost 4 bases and J lost 4; bases outside the gene matches: 2. CDR3 sequence: CASSGTGITGELFF. The CDR3 bases are TGTGCCAGCAGTGGGACAGGGATCACCGGGGAGCTGTTTTTT. Based on the CDR3 plus reference TRBV2 and TRBJ2-2, the full variable domain is EPEVTQTPSHQVTQMGQEVILRCVPISNHLYFYWYRQILGQKVEFLVSFYNNEISEKSEIFDDQFSVERPDGSNFTLKIRSTKLEDSAMYFCASSGTGITGELFFGEGSRLTVL.

A note on this clone: This sample includes further DNA sequences coding for the same CDR3. The V gene is TRBV5-1, the J gene TRBJ1-5; D is perhaps TRBD1 (5 bases). Germline V lookup: CDR1 SGHRS, CDR2 YFSETQ. Trimming removed 0 bases at V and 2 bases at J, with 9 bases between. This CDR3 comprises 15 residues. CDR3 DNA: TGCGCCAGCAGCTTGGAAGGGGTAGGCAATCAGCCCCAGCATTTT. Amino acid sequence: CASSLEGVGNQPQHF.

This sequence joins TRBV14 and TRBJ1-1, with unresolved D. In germline, CDR1 is SGHDN, CDR2 FVKESK. The CDR3 extends over 15 amino acids. Deletions cut 4 bases from V and 6 bases from J, with 18 bases between. DNA for the CDR3: TGTGCCAGCAGCCCAGCGGGAAAACGACTCTCTGAAGCTTTCTTT. This encodes CASSPAGKRLSEAFF.

The chain couples TRBV7-3 to TRBJ2-2; D not certain. The CDR3 spans 16 residues. The V end was cut by 0 bases, the J end by 0 bases, with 8 bases between. Germline V gives CDR1 SGHTA, CDR2 FQGTGA. This CDR3 reads CASSLTFRANTGELFF. The CDR3 coding sequence is TGTGCCAGCAGCTTAACGTTCAGAGCGAACACCGGGGAGCTGTTTTTT.

V usage is TRBV24-1 and J usage is TRBJ1-2, with TRBD1 as a possible D gene (6 bases). Germline V gene data show CDR1 as KGHDR and CDR2 as SFDVKD. This CDR3 contains 14 residues. V lost 5 bases, J lost 5 bases, and 14 bases lay in between. For the CDR3, the DNA is TGTGCCACCAGTGCCGCAGGGGTTTCTTATGGCTACACCTTC. Protein sequence: CATSAAGVSYGYTF.

The chain has TRBV24-1 and TRBJ2-3; 8 bases map to TRBD2. V lost 1 base to trimming and J lost 13 bases; unmatched junction nucleotides: 6. CDR3 length equals 13 residues. Germline CDR1 reads KGHDR; CDR2 reads SFDVKD. CDR3 amino acids: CATSDFLARGEYF. CDR3 DNA sequence: TGTGCCACCAGTGATTTTCTGGCGCGGGGGGAGTATTTT.